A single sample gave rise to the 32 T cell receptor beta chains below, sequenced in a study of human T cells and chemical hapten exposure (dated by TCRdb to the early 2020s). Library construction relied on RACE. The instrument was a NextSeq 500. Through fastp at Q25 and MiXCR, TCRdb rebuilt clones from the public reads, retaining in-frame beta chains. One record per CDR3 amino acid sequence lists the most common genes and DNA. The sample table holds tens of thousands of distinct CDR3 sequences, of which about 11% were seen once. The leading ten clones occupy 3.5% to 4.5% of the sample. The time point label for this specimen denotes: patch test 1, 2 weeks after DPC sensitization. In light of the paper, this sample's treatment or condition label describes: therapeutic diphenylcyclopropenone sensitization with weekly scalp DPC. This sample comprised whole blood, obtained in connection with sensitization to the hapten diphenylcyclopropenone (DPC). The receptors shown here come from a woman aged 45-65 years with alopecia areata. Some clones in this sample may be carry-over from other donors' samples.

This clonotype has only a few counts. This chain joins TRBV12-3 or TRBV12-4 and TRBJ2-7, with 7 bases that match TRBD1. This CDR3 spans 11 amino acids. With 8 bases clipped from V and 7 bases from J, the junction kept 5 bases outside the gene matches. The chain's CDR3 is CASARGSEQYF. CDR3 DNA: TGTGCCAGCGCCAGGGGGAGTGAGCAGTACTTC.

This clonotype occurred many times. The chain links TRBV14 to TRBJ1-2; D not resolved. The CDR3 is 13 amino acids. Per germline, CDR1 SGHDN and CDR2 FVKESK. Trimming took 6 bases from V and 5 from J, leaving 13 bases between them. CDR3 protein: CASSRTTSYGYTF. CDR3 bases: TGTGCCAGCAGTCGAACCACAAGTTATGGCTACACCTTC.

The CDR3, as DNA: TGTGCCAGCAGCCCTATCAAGGGCAATGAGCAGTTCTTC. It is translated as CASSPIKGNEQFF. This chain links TRBV7-8 with TRBJ2-1; D call uncertain. Germline CDR1 and CDR2: SGHVS and FQNEAQ. Trimming removed 5 bases from V and 6 bases from J, with 11 bases in between. This CDR3 is built from 13 residues.

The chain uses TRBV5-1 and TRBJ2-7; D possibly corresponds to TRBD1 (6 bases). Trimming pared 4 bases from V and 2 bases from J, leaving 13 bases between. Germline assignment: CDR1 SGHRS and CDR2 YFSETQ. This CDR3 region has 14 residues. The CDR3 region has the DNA TGCGCCAGCAGCCCACCGGACAGCACCTACGAGCAGTACTTC. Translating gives CASSPPDSTYEQYF. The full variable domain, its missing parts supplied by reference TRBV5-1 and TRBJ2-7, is KAGVTQTPRYLIKTRGQQVTLSCSPISGHRSVSWYQQTPGQGLQFLFEYFSETQRNKGNFPGRFSGRQFSNSRSEMNVSTLELGDSALYLCASSPPDSTYEQYFGPGTRLTVT.

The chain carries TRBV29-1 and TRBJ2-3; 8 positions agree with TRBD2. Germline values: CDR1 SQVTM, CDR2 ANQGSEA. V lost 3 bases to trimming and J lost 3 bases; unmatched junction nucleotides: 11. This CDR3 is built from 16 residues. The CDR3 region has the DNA TGCAGCGTTGACGGTTTACGCGGGAGGTCGACAGATACGCAGTATTTT. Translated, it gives CSVDGLRGRSTDTQYF.

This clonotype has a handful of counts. The CDR3 nucleotides are TGTGCCAGCAGTTACCGGGGACAGGGAGTCGGCGGGGAGCTGTTTTTT. Amino acid sequence: CASSYRGQGVGGELFF. J is TRBJ2-2 and V is TRBV6-5, with 9 bases matching TRBD1. The CDR3 has 16 residues. After removal of 2 bases from V and 7 bases from J, the junction contained 8 bases not matched to a gene. CDR1 and CDR2 (germline): MNHEY, SVGAGI.

The CDR3 DNA reads as TGCGCCAGCAGAGAGACAGGGGGACAAGGCTACACCTTC. Its protein is CASRETGGQGYTF. V and J are TRBV5-1 and TRBJ1-2; 9 bases align to TRBD1. This CDR3 is 13 amino acids long. V was clipped by 5 bases and J by 8 bases; unmatched bases: 7. CDR1 and CDR2 from the germline V gene are SGHRS and YFSETQ.

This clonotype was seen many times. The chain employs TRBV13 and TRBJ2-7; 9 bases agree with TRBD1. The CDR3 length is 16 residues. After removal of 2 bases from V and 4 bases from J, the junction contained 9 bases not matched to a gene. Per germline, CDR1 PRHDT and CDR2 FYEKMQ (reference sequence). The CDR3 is CASSLRQPGQGYEQYF. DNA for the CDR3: TGTGCCAGCAGCTTACGCCAACCGGGACAGGGATACGAGCAGTACTTC.

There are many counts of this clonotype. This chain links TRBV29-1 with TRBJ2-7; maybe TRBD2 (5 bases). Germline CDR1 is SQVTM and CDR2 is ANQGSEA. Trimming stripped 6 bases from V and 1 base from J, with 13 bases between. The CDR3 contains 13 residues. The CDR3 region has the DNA TGCAGCGTAGGAGGTCCCTCGTCCTACGAGCAGTACTTC. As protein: CSVGGPSSYEQYF.

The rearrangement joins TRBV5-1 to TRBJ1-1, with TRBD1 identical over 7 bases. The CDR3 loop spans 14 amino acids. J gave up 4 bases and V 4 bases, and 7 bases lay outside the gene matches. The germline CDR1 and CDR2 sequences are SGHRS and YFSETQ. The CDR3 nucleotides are TGCGCCAGCAGCCCCTGGGAGGGGGCCACTGAAGCTTTCTTT. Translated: CASSPWEGATEAFF.

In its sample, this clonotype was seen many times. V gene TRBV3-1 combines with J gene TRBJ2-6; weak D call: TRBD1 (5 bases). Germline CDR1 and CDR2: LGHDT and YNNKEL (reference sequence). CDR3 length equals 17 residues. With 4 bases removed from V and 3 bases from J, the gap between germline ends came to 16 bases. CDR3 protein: CASSPLPAGFGANVLTF. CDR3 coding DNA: TGTGCCAGCAGCCCCCTCCCTGCAGGGTTTGGGGCCAACGTCCTGACTTTC.

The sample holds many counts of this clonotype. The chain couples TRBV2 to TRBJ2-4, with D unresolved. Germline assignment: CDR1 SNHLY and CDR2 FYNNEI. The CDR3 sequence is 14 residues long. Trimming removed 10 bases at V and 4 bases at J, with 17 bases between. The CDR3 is CATGATAFKNIQYF. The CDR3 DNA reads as TGTGCCACCGGTGCTACAGCCTTTAAAAACATTCAGTACTTC.

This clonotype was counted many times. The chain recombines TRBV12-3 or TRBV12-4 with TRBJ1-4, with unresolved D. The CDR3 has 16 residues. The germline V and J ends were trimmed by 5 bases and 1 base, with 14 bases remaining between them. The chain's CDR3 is CASSPPVIGTNEKLFF. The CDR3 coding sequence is TGTGCCAGCAGTCCCCCGGTTATCGGAACTAATGAAAAACTGTTTTTT.

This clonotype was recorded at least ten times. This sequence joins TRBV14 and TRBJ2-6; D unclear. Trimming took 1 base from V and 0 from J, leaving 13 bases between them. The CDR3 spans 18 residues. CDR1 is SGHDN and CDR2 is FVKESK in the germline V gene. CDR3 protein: CASSQGVGKISGANVLTF. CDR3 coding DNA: TGTGCCAGCAGCCAAGGAGTAGGCAAAATCTCTGGGGCCAACGTCCTGACTTTC.

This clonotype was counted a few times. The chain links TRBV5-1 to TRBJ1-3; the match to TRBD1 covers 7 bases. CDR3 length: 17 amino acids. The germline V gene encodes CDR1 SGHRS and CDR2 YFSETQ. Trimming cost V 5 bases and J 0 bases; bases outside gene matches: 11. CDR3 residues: CASSDRARPSSGNTIYF. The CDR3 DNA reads TGCGCCAGCAGTGACAGGGCCCGACCCTCCTCTGGAAACACCATATATTTT.

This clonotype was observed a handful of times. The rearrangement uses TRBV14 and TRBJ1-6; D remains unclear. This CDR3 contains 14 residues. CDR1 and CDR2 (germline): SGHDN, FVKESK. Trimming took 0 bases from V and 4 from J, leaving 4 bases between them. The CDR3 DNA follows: TGTGCCAGCAGCCAAGAGACATATAATTCACCCCTCCACTTT. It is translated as CASSQETYNSPLHF.

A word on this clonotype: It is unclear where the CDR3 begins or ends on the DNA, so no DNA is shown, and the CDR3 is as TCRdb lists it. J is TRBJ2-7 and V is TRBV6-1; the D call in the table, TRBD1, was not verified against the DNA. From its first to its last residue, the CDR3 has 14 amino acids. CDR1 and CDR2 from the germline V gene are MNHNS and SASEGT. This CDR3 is CASILDSLSYEQYF.

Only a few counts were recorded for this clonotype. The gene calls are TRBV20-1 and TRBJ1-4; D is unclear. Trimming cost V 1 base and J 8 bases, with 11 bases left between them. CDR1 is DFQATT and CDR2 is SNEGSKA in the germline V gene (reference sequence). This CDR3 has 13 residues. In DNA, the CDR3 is TGCAGTGCTAGAGGGCCTTTAGGCGAAAAACTGTTTTTT. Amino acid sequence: CSARGPLGEKLFF.

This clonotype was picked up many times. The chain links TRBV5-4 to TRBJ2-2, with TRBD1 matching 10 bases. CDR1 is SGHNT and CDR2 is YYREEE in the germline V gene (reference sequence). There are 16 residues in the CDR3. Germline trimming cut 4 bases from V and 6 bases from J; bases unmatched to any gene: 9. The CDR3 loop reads CASSEKDRGTSGELFF. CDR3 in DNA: TGTGCCAGCAGCGAGAAGGACAGGGGGACCTCCGGGGAGCTGTTTTTT.

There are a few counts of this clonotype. CDR3 bases: TGCAGTGCTAACACTGAAGCTTTCTTT. It specifies CSANTEAFF. The chain uses TRBV20-1 and TRBJ1-1; no definite D call. CDR3 size: 9 residues. Per germline, CDR1 DFQATT and CDR2 SNEGSKA (reference sequence). With 4 bases removed from V and 3 bases from J, the gap between germline ends came to 0 bases.

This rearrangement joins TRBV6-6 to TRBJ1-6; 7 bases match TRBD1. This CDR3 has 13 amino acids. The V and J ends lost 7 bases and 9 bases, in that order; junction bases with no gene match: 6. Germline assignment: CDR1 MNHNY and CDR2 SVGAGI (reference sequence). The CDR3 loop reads CASIDRERSPLHF. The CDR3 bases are TGTGCCAGCATCGACAGGGAACGTTCACCCCTCCACTTT.

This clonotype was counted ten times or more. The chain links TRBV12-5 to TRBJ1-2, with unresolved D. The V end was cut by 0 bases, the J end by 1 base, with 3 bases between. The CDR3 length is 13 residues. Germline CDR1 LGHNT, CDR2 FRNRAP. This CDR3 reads CASGLVGNYGYTF. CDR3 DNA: TGTGCTAGTGGTTTGGTTGGTAACTATGGCTACACCTTC.

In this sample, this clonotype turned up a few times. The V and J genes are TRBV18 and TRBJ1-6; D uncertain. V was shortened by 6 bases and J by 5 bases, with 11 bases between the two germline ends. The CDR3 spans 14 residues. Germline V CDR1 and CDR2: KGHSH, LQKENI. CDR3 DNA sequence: TGTGCCAGCTCCGCGACCGAGAATAATTCACCCCTCCACTTT. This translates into CASSATENNSPLHF.

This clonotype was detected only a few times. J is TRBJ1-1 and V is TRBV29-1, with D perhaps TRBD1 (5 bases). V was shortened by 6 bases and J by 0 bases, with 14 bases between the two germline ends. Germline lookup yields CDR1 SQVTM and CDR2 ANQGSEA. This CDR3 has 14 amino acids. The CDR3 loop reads CSVPPGELNTEAFF. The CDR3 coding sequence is TGCAGCGTCCCTCCGGGGGAGCTGAACACTGAAGCTTTCTTT.

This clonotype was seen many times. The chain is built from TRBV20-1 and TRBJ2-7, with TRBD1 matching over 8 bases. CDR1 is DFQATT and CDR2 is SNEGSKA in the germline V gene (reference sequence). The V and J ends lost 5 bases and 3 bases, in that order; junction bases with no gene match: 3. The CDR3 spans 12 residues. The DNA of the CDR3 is TGCAGTGCTCCGGGACAGGTCTACGAGCAGTACTTC. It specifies CSAPGQVYEQYF.

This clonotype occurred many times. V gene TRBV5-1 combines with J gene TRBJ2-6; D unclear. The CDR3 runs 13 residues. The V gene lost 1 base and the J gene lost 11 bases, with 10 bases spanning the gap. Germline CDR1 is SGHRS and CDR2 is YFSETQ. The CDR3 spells CASSLSAPHVLTF. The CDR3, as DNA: TGCGCCAGCAGCTTGTCTGCTCCTCACGTCCTGACTTTC.

The CDR3 DNA reads TGTGCTGCCGGAGGGGCCAACACTGAAGCTTTCTTT. Translating gives CAAGGANTEAFF. The gene calls are TRBV10-3 and TRBJ1-1, with D maybe TRBD1 (5 bases). This CDR3 contains 12 residues. The V gene's germline CDR1 is ENHRY and CDR2 SYGVKD.

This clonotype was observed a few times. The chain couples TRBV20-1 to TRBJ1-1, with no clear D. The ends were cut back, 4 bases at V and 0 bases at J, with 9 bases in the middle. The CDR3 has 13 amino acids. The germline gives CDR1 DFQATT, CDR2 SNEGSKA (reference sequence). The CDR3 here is CSATRLVNTEAFF. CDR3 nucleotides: TGCAGTGCTACCAGGCTGGTGAACACTGAAGCTTTCTTT.

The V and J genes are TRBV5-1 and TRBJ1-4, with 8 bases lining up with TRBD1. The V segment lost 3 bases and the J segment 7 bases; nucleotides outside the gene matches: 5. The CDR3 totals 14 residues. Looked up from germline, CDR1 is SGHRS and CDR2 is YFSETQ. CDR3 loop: CASSSGQGSEKLFF. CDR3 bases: TGCGCCAGCAGCTCAGGACAGGGCAGTGAAAAACTGTTTTTT.

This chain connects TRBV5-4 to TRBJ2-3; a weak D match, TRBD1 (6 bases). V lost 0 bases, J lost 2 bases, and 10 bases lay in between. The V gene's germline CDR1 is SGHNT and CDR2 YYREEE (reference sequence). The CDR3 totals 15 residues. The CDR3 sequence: CASSLDQGPTDTQYF. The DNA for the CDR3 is TGTGCCAGCAGCTTGGACCAGGGGCCCACAGATACGCAGTATTTT. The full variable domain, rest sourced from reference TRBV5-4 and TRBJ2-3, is ETGVTQSPTHLIKTRGQQVTLRCSSQSGHNTVSWYQQALGQGPQFIFQYYREEENGRGNFPPRFSGLQFPNYSSELNVNALELDDSALYLCASSLDQGPTDTQYFGPGTRLTVL.

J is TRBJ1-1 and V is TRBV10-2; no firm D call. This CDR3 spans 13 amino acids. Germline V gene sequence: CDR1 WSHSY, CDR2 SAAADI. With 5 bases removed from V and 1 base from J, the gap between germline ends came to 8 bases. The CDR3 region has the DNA TGCGCCAGCAGTCGCGCACGGAACACTGAAGCTTTCTTT. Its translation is CASSRARNTEAFF.

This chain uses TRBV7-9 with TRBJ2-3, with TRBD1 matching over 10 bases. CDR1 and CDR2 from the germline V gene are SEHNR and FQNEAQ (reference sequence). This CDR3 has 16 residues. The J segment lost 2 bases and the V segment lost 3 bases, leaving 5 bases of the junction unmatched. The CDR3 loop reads CASSFLGQGYTDTQYF. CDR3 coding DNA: TGTGCCAGCAGCTTCCTGGGACAGGGGTACACAGATACGCAGTATTTT.